A single T cell receptor beta chain is shown here with its context. This clone was picked up a small number of times. Its antigen is not yet known. Base quality data are lacking; no much larger clone is found one base away. Each donor gave one peripheral blood draw, approximately 0.11 L on average, collected into heparinised tubes. A BD FACSAria II was used to sort naive, central memory, regulatory and stem cell-like memory CD4+ T cells with a panel that included CD45RO, CCR7, CD25, CD127, CD95 and CD27. A purity above 98% was achieved for all sorted populations. Right away, PBMCs were isolated by Lymphoprep density gradient centrifugation and were stained directly, with no culture step. Samples were stained and sorted in pairs, with one healthy donor and one patient per experiment, so that batch effects were minimized. CDR1 SGHTA and CDR2 FQGNSA were looked up in the germline V gene. The CDR3 starts with the cysteine, ends with the phenylalanine, and has 13 residues. Only the CDR3 portion is preserved as DNA: 39 bases, with reading frame beginning at the first base. Deletion took 1 base off V and 7 bases off J, with a span of 10 bases between the germline ends.

This specimen comes from a study of beta chain features in type 1 diabetes (dated by TCRdb to between 2018 and 2020). Turning to the overall study: No differences in mean age, gender distribution, total cell number or subset yield were found between patients and healthy donors. In the study, TCRB repertoires of sorted circulating CD4+ T cell subsets from recently diagnosed type 1 diabetes patients were compared with those of matched healthy donors. Whereas all 30 or so donors provided naive and central memory subsets, regulatory and stem cell-like memory subsets were isolated from just 8 patients and roughly eight healthy donors. A total of under 140,000,000 sorted cells were examined across all samples, and the number of cells per subset was strongly correlated with RNA yield. The full study reports these points: At VDJ recombination sites, patients with type 1 diabetes made fewer insertions and deleted more nucleotides, a pattern implying thymic rearrangement abnormalities. Only small numbers of individuals were included in the HLA sub-analyses, which left unresolved whether HLA type had any influence on TCRB rearrangement. Because cDNA was sequenced instead of genomic DNA, activated cells with high expression could be over-represented, although the groups did not differ in activation or CD3 levels. Type 1 diabetes patients showed a moderate but significant shortening of TCRB CDR3 length in all four CD4+ subsets. Naive, central memory and regulatory TCRB repertoires appeared to be more alike among patients than among healthy donors. Shorter templates might have been favored by PCR, but patient and control samples were amplified and corrected together, so both groups would have been affected equally by any skew.

All of the isolated RNA was reverse transcribed with the High Capacity cDNA Reverse Transcription Kit, so expressed TCRB transcripts were sequenced. Deep immunoSEQ sequencing was applied to naive, central memory and regulatory T cell samples, giving an average of around 3.8 million total reads per sample. After sorted cells were lysed in RLT buffer, RNA was extracted with DNase-treated RNeasy Micro or Mini kits, with the choice depending on cell number. Each cell subset was processed separately to prevent cross-contamination, with patient and healthy donor samples processed together. TCRB sequences were amplified from cDNA with the immunoSEQ multiplex PCR, producing 87-bp fragments spanning the CDR3 region. Sequencing of the amplicons was done on the Illumina HiSeq platform. From the authors' description of their analysis: Synthetic template baselines were used to correct PCR bias computationally, reads within Hamming distance 2 were collapsed, and singletons that could not be merged were discarded. Reads were aligned to IMGT to assign V, D and J genes, CDR3 length, and insertions or deletions at six rearrangement sites. Within each subset, clonotype counts were normalized to the number of sorted cells before true diversity and Gini coefficients were calculated with the tcR R package. Repertoire sharing was quantified using the overlap coefficient calculated on TCRB nucleotide sequences. Out-of-frame TCRB sequences from naive cells were analyzed as a proxy for the pre-selection repertoire. Here the immuneACCESS table is served through TCRdb, limited to in-frame sequences with V and J called. Missing clones are a known gap in these copies; in checked studies unresolved V genes cover under half, and the rest lacks a known reason. V and J calls and clone size are those listed in that table; D and trimming were worked out from the DNA. The sample has under 950,000 clones on record, roughly 15% of them singletons. The top ten constitute 0.023% of the sample.

This sequence originates from a young woman in good health. Sequenced input: naive CD4+ T cells from blood. The intended sense of this specimen's cell subset or site label: true naive CD4+ T cells. Recombination linked TRBV7-2 to TRBJ1-2; TRBD1 might be the D gene, on 5 matching bases. The base sequence is TGTGCCAGCAGCTTAGGAGGGGAGGGTGGCTACACCTTC. Translated, it gives CASSLGGEGGYTF.